These 29 T cell receptor beta chains originate from one sample sequenced in a study of shared clonotypes between healthy human individuals. TCRdb's copy holds only in-frame clones and misses some; the assay was immunoSEQ multiplex PCR. Here the sample spans about 1 million clones, under 80% being singletons. The sequencing sample was made of memory CD4+ T cells sorted from blood. Regarding subset: CD45RA-negative fraction. The receptors derive from a man aged 18 to 35 in good health.

The chain links TRBV5-5 to TRBJ1-5, with a weak D call TRBD1 (6 bases). V was trimmed by 3 bases and J by 0 bases, leaving 10 bases between them. There are 15 residues in the CDR3. The germline gives CDR1 SGHKS, CDR2 YYEKEE (reference sequence). CDR3 amino acids: CASSSGAISNQPQHF. Written as DNA, the CDR3 is TGTGCCAGCAGCTCAGGGGCCATTAGCAATCAGCCCCAGCATTTT.

The J gene is TRBJ2-1, the V gene TRBV5-4, with TRBD2 identical over 8 bases. The CDR3 is made up of 15 amino acids. Per germline, CDR1 SGHNT and CDR2 YYREEE (reference sequence). Unmatched junction bases numbered 5, after V lost 4 bases and J lost 2 bases. This chain's CDR3 is CASSIAGRAYNEQFF. In DNA form, the CDR3 reads TGTGCCAGCAGCATAGCGGGGAGAGCCTACAATGAGCAGTTCTTC. The entire variable domain, with the rest obtained from reference TRBV5-4 and TRBJ2-1, is as follows: ETGVTQSPTHLIKTRGQQVTLRCSSQSGHNTVSWYQQALGQGPQFIFQYYREEENGRGNFPPRFSGLQFPNYSSELNVNALELDDSALYLCASSIAGRAYNEQFFGPGTRLTVL.

In the case of this clone: Other DNA sequences in the sample encode the same CDR3. V and J are TRBV30 and TRBJ2-5, with D maybe TRBD2 (6 bases). Trimming removed 2 bases at V and 3 bases at J, with 7 bases between. The CDR3 covers 12 residues. Germline V gene data show CDR1 as GTSNPN and CDR2 as SVGIG (reference sequence). CDR3 coding DNA: TGTGCCTGGAGTCCGGGGGAAGAGACCCAGTACTTC. It is translated as CAWSPGEETQYF.

This clone has more than one count but fewer than ten. The sample holds other DNA sequences that translate to the same CDR3. The chain recombines TRBV7-9 with TRBJ2-2; unclear D gene. Germline V gene lookup returns CDR1 SEHNR and CDR2 FQNEAQ (reference sequence). V was clipped by 5 bases and J by 2 bases, with 3 bases between them. The CDR3 totals 12 residues. The CDR3 loop is CASSLNTGELFF. The CDR3 DNA reads as TGTGCCAGCAGCCTCAACACCGGGGAGCTGTTTTTT.

The chain recombines TRBV10-3 with TRBJ2-3; D is perhaps TRBD1 or TRBD2 (5 bases each). CDR1 is ENHRY, CDR2 SYGVKD, per germline. Trimming shortened V by 8 bases and J by 2 bases, and 20 bases separated the two germline ends. The CDR3 runs to 16 residues. Here the CDR3 DNA reads TGTGCCATCGCTGAAACAACCGGGACCTACACAGATACGCAGTATTTT. Translated, it gives CAIAETTGTYTDTQYF.

This clone has more than one count but fewer than ten. The CDR3 nucleotides are TGTGCCAGCAGCCCCAGTCGTGCCGGGCAGGCCAACAATGAGCAGTTCTTC. This translates into CASSPSRAGQANNEQFF. The chain employs TRBV7-2 and TRBJ2-1; D unclear. Between the trimmed V and J ends, which lost 5 bases and 5 bases, there was a span of 22 bases. Germline V gene sequence: CDR1 SGHTA, CDR2 FQGNSA. The length of the CDR3 is 17 residues. Filled out from reference TRBV7-2 and TRBJ2-1, the complete variable domain reads GAGVSQSPSNKVTEKGKDVELRCDPISGHTALYWYRQSLGQGLEFLIYFQGNSAPDKSGLPSDRFSAERTGGSVSTLTIQRTQQEDSAVYLCASSPSRAGQANNEQFFGPGTRLTVL.

V is TRBV13 and J is TRBJ1-2, with no clear D. This CDR3 contains 14 residues. Germline V gives CDR1 PRHDT, CDR2 FYEKMQ (reference sequence). With 4 bases removed from V and 2 bases from J, the gap between germline ends came to 11 bases. CDR3 in DNA: TGTGCCAGCAGCTCCCTGGCAGGAAACTATGGCTACACCTTC. It yields the protein CASSSLAGNYGYTF.

This clone has only a few counts. The rearrangement links TRBV5-1 to TRBJ2-7; 7 bases line up with TRBD1. CDR3 length: 14 residues. Germline V gives CDR1 SGHRS, CDR2 YFSETQ. V lost 3 bases, J lost 0 bases, and 3 bases stayed unmatched. CDR3 nucleotide sequence: TGCGCCAGCAGCTCGGGACAGCGCTCCTACGAGCAGTACTTC. Residues: CASSSGQRSYEQYF.

The gene calls are TRBV5-1 and TRBJ2-1; D possibly uses TRBD1 or TRBD2 (5 bases each). This CDR3 is 15 amino acids long. V shed 1 base and J shed 1 base, with 9 bases lying between them. Germline V gene sequence: CDR1 SGHRS, CDR2 YFSETQ. CDR3 residues: CASSLLGESYNEQFF. The CDR3 nucleotides are TGCGCCAGCAGCTTGCTGGGGGAGTCCTACAATGAGCAGTTCTTC.

This chain joins TRBV5-1 and TRBJ2-3, with 10 nucleotides matching TRBD1. V was clipped by 4 bases and J by 0 bases; unmatched bases: 5. Germline loops: CDR1 SGHRS, CDR2 YFSETQ. The CDR3 sequence is 16 residues long. The CDR3 DNA sequence: TGCGCCAGCAGCCCGGGACAGGGGTTTAGCACAGATACGCAGTATTTT. Residues: CASSPGQGFSTDTQYF.

This clone has ten or more counts. The chain carries TRBV10-2 and TRBJ1-5; D possibly corresponds to TRBD1 (5 bases). Germline loops: CDR1 WSHSY, CDR2 SAAADI. The CDR3 runs to 13 residues. With 5 bases removed from V and 5 bases from J, the gap between germline ends came to 10 bases. The CDR3 protein is CASSWTGDQPQHF. CDR3 in DNA: TGCGCCAGCAGTTGGACGGGGGATCAGCCCCAGCATTTT.

The rearrangement links TRBV11-2 to TRBJ2-7; 7 bases match TRBD1. CDR3 length: 16 residues. J gave up 6 bases and V 5 bases, and 16 bases lay outside the gene matches. Germline CDR1 is SGHAT and CDR2 is FQNNGV. Here the CDR3 DNA reads TGTGCCAGCAGCCCAGGGACAGCGAAGGCGGTAAGCGAGCAGTACTTC. Protein product: CASSPGTAKAVSEQYF.

The CDR3 protein is CASSVQGTGNTIYF. In DNA, the CDR3 is TGTGCCAGCAGCGTACAGGGGACTGGAAACACCATATATTTT. The chain couples TRBV9 to TRBJ1-3; D possibly corresponds to TRBD1 (6 bases). CDR1 SGDLS and CDR2 YYNGEE come from the germline V gene. This CDR3 comprises 14 residues. Trimming stripped 1 base from V and 2 bases from J, with 7 bases between.

This clone has only one observation. V usage is TRBV15 and J usage is TRBJ1-5; D uncertain. This CDR3 has 15 residues. V was cut by 0 bases and J by 0 bases, with 6 bases left in between. Germline CDR1 and CDR2: LNHNV and YYDKDF (reference sequence). CDR3 DNA: TGTGCCACCAGCAGAGAAACGGATAGCAATCAGCCCCAGCATTTT. The encoded protein is CATSRETDSNQPQHF.

The chain is built from TRBV30 and TRBJ2-1; D ambiguous. CDR3 length equals 13 residues. The V gene's germline CDR1 is GTSNPN and CDR2 SVGIG (reference sequence). The V end lost 0 bases, the J end lost 12 bases, and 15 bases lay between the germline ends. CDR3 sequence (DNA): TGTGCCTGGAGTGTACAATTCGGAGTGGGGCAGTTCTTC. This sequence encodes CAWSVQFGVGQFF.

J is TRBJ2-3 and V is TRBV6-5, with 7 bases aligning to TRBD2. Germline V gene data show CDR1 as MNHEY and CDR2 as SVGAGI. This CDR3 comprises 13 residues. The ends lost 8 bases at V and 7 bases at J; junction bases unmatched: 9. CDR3 region: CASGGRAPYTQYF. The CDR3 DNA reads TGTGCCAGCGGGGGGAGGGCCCCTTATACGCAGTATTTT.

In the case of this clone: At the DNA level, this CDR3 is encoded by other sequences in the same sample as well. V and J are TRBV5-1 and TRBJ2-2, with TRBD2 matching over 10 bases. Germline loops: CDR1 SGHRS, CDR2 YFSETQ. J gave up 2 bases and V 4 bases, and 2 bases lay outside the gene matches. The CDR3 is 15 residues long. The CDR3 loop reads CASSRTSGNTGELFF. The CDR3 DNA reads TGCGCCAGCAGCCGGACTAGCGGCAACACCGGGGAGCTGTTTTTT.

This rearrangement joins TRBV30 to TRBJ1-4, with D maybe TRBD1 (5 bases). Germline V lookup: CDR1 GTSNPN, CDR2 SVGIG (reference sequence). The length of the CDR3 is 16 residues. With 0 bases removed from V and 7 bases from J, the gap between germline ends came to 18 bases. Here the CDR3 reads CAWSVSTGGGGEKLFF. CDR3 nucleotides: TGTGCCTGGAGTGTATCAACAGGCGGCGGGGGTGAAAAACTGTTTTTT.

The chain recombines TRBV7-9 with TRBJ1-5; a possible D gene is TRBD1 (5 bases). Trimming shortened V by 5 bases and J by 1 base, and 9 bases separated the two germline ends. CDR1 is SEHNR and CDR2 is FQNEAQ in the germline V gene (reference sequence). The CDR3 length is 14 residues. The CDR3 coding sequence is TGTGCCAGCAGCAGAGCAGGGAGCAATCAGCCCCAGCATTTT. It is translated as CASSRAGSNQPQHF. Drawing the rest from reference TRBV7-9 and TRBJ1-5, the complete variable domain is DTGVSQNPRHKITKRGQNVTFRCDPISEHNRLYWYRQTLGQGPEFLTYFQNEAQLEKSRLLSDRFSAERPKGSFSTLEIQRTEQGDSAMYLCASSRAGSNQPQHFGDGTRLSIL.

This chain uses TRBV19 with TRBJ1-4; D gene uncertain. Germline V gives CDR1 LNHDA, CDR2 SQIVND (reference sequence). Trimming shortened V by 8 bases and J by 1 base, and 11 bases separated the two germline ends. This CDR3 comprises 14 residues. The CDR3 here is CASRPWGTNEKLFF. DNA for the CDR3: TGTGCCAGTCGTCCGTGGGGAACTAATGAAAAACTGTTTTTT.

This clone was observed a handful of times. The V call is TRBV5-1, the J call TRBJ2-2; a possible D gene is TRBD2 (5 bases). The V and J ends lost 4 bases and 4 bases respectively, with 17 bases between them. The CDR3 runs to 16 residues. Germline V gene data show CDR1 as SGHRS and CDR2 as YFSETQ. The CDR3 protein is CASSVGERPTTGELFF. CDR3 sequence (DNA): TGCGCCAGCAGCGTTGGCGAGCGGCCGACCACCGGGGAGCTGTTTTTT.

V is TRBV29-1 and J is TRBJ1-1; the match to TRBD1 covers 7 bases. J lost 1 base, V lost 8 bases, and 10 bases had no gene match. Germline CDR1 reads SQVTM; CDR2 reads ANQGSEA. This CDR3 is 14 amino acids long. This CDR3 reads CSTGARGANTEAFF. DNA of the CDR3: TGCAGCACTGGGGCCAGGGGGGCGAACACTGAAGCTTTCTTT.

J is TRBJ1-1 and V is TRBV7-3, with TRBD1 matching 7 bases. Losses at the gene ends were 5 bases for V and 4 bases for J; bases not matched to a gene: 7. This CDR3 has 14 residues. Germline assignment: CDR1 SGHTA and CDR2 FQGTGA. The CDR3 reads CASSDQQGSTEAFF. Here the CDR3 DNA reads TGTGCCAGCAGCGACCAACAGGGGAGCACTGAAGCTTTCTTT.

This chain connects TRBV19 to TRBJ1-2; TRBD1 is a possible D gene (6 bases). Looked up from germline, CDR1 is LNHDA and CDR2 is SQIVND (reference sequence). The V end lost 8 bases, the J end lost 4 bases, and 14 bases lay between the germline ends. The CDR3 covers 13 residues. Here the CDR3 reads CASHIRGAYGYTF. The DNA of the CDR3 is TGTGCCAGTCATATCAGGGGTGCCTATGGCTACACCTTC.

The rearrangement joins TRBV29-1 to TRBJ2-7, with D perhaps assigned TRBD1 or TRBD2 (6 bases each). The CDR3 consists of 12 residues. V dropped 7 bases and J dropped 6 bases, with 16 bases sitting between them. From germline, CDR1 is SQVTM and CDR2 ANQGSEA. The CDR3 spells CSGGDTAGEQYF. The CDR3 coding sequence is TGCAGCGGGGGGGACACCGCGGGCGAGCAGTACTTC.

V and J are TRBV5-1 and TRBJ1-1; D is uncertain. V lost 0 bases to trimming and J lost 3 bases, with 12 bases between them. Germline CDR1 SGHRS, CDR2 YFSETQ. CDR3 length equals 15 residues. The CDR3 protein is CASSLGDRYYTEAFF. In DNA, the CDR3 is TGCGCCAGCAGCTTGGGAGACCGTTACTACACTGAAGCTTTCTTT.

To note about this clone: Additional DNA sequences in this sample encode the identical CDR3. In nucleotides, the CDR3 is TGTGCCATCAGTGGAGACAGGGGCGGTCAGCCCCAGCATTTT. It yields the protein CAISGDRGGQPQHF. This chain links TRBV10-3 with TRBJ1-5, with TRBD1 matching 8 bases. Germline-derived CDR1 and CDR2 are ENHRY and SYGVKD. V was pared by 4 bases and J by 6 bases, with 5 bases of the junction left unmatched. This CDR3 has 14 amino acids.

The J gene is TRBJ2-7, the V gene TRBV30; no definite D call. V dropped 2 bases and J dropped 3 bases, with 14 bases sitting between them. The CDR3 has 14 amino acids. In germline, CDR1 is GTSNPN, CDR2 SVGIG (reference sequence). Written as DNA, the CDR3 is TGTGCCTGGAGTTTTAACCAGCGTCGCTACGAGCAGTACTTC. Its protein is CAWSFNQRRYEQYF.

J is TRBJ1-6 and V is TRBV30; D perhaps matches TRBD1 (5 bases). There are 16 residues in the CDR3. V was shortened by 2 bases and J by 9 bases, with 20 bases between the two germline ends. Germline V gene data show CDR1 as GTSNPN and CDR2 as SVGIG (reference sequence). In DNA, the CDR3 is TGTGCCTGGAGTACCACTCTCGGGACGGCCTCTTCACCCCTCCACTTT. Translated, it gives CAWSTTLGTASSPLHF.